The 5 T cell receptor beta chains below were found in one sample sequenced in a study of T cells in Graves' hyperthyroidism and ophthalmopathy. What was amplified from RNA transcripts were TCR beta CDR3 regions. The HTBI primer set was used in a first-round RT-PCR of the TCR CDR3. One entry per CDR3 protein results from TCRdb running MiXCR on the multiplex PCR reads. The table has fewer than 400,000 distinct CDR3 sequences, over 12% seen once; the top ten hold 25% to 30%. The sample comprised blood. The origin of the receptors is a middle-aged man with Graves' ophthalmopathy.

This rearrangement joins TRBV20-1 to TRBJ2-2, with 7 bases matching TRBD2. Trimming at V came to 0 bases and at J to 7 bases, leaving 5 bases not matched to a gene. The germline CDR1 and CDR2 sequences are DFQATT and SNEGSKA (reference sequence). The CDR3 runs to 14 residues. CDR3 protein: CSARDFGRDGELFF. The CDR3 DNA sequence: TGCAGTGCTAGAGATTTTGGGAGGGACGGGGAGCTGTTTTTT.

This clonotype was detected ten times or more. V and J are TRBV7-9 and TRBJ2-7, with a possible D match to TRBD1 (6 bases). The germline V and J ends were trimmed by 3 bases and 6 bases, with 15 bases remaining between them. Germline V lookup: CDR1 SEHNR, CDR2 FQNEAQ (reference sequence). CDR3 length: 14 amino acids. CDR3 bases: TGTGCCAGCAGCTTGGGGGCGGACAGTGGCGAGCAGTACTTC. This gives the protein CASSLGADSGEQYF.

This clonotype was recorded at least ten times. V usage is TRBV4-2 and J usage is TRBJ1-1; the match to TRBD1 covers 7 bases. The CDR3 is 15 amino acids. V was clipped by 0 bases and J by 6 bases; unmatched bases: 7. The germline V gene encodes CDR1 LGHNA and CDR2 YNFKEQ. The CDR3 loop reads CASSQETGFSSEAFF. DNA for the CDR3: TGTGCCAGCAGCCAAGAGACAGGGTTCTCCTCTGAAGCTTTCTTT.

This clonotype was detected many times. V usage is TRBV5-1 and J usage is TRBJ2-1; 7 bases fit TRBD1. Trimming removed 4 bases from V and 2 bases from J; junction bases left unmatched: 6. Germline CDR1 SGHRS, CDR2 YFSETQ. The CDR3 has 15 residues. In DNA, the CDR3 is TGCGCCAGCAGCGGCACAGGGGCGCCCTACAATGAGCAGTTCTTC. Its translation: CASSGTGAPYNEQFF.

This clonotype was detected many times. The rearrangement joins TRBV7-9 to TRBJ2-5, with no clear D. Germline CDR1 is SEHNR and CDR2 is FQNEAQ (reference sequence). Trimming shortened V by 3 bases and J by 7 bases, and 9 bases separated the two germline ends. This CDR3 has 12 residues. CDR3 in amino acids: CASSLGSGTQYF. CDR3 coding DNA: TGTGCCAGCAGCTTGGGATCGGGGACCCAGTACTTC.